This T cell receptor beta chain was recorded in a study of blood T cell repertoires in COVID-19. Original analysis: Estimation of nucleated cell counts was performed using reference gene primer amplification. Clones were read by immunoSEQ multiplex PCR, and TCRdb kept only the in-frame ones, dropping some. The DNA gave D and trimming, while V, J and clone size come from that table. The sample has approximately 290,000 clones, roughly 91% seen once. Trimming took 4 bases from V and 2 from J; bases not matched to a gene: 8. CDR1 SGHRS and CDR2 YFSETQ come from the germline V gene. The CDR3 covers 15 residues.

Sequencing used peripheral blood. The chain carries TRBV5-1 and TRBJ2-7; 8 nucleotides agree with TRBD1. This TCR was recovered from a young man with acute or convalescent COVID-19. The CDR3: CASSPGQGSAYEQYF. CDR3 in DNA: TGCGCCAGCAGCCCCGGACAGGGATCGGCCTACGAGCAGTACTTC.